What follows is one TCR beta chain and its context. Its target is unknown. Libraries were prepared by immunoSEQ multiplex PCR; TCRdb keeps only in-frame clonotypes and omits some of them. Counted here are roughly 50,000 clones, roughly 83% occurring once; the ten biggest clones make up under 15%. At cycle 4 day 1, cycle 7 day 1, and baseline, blood was sampled. This sample was included in a study of OX40 agonist ivuxolimab in advanced cancers. Overall study: Ivuxolimab, an agonist antibody against OX40 (CD134), was given to patients.

Whole-study findings and limits: In a subset of nonresponders, normalized T-cell clonal expansion was also low.

The CDR3 consists of 14 residues. V was cut by 0 bases and J by 5 bases, with 11 bases left in between. Germline CDR1 reads SGHNT; CDR2 reads YYREEE (reference sequence). This receptor was obtained from an adult with an advanced solid tumor such as melanoma, head and neck, liver or kidney cancer. The sequencing here drew on CD4+ or CD8+ T cells sorted from blood, taken in a trial of the OX40 agonist ivuxolimab. This rearrangement joins TRBV5-4 to TRBJ2-5, with D possibly being TRBD1 (5 bases). CDR3 residues: CASSLDRLEETQYF. CDR3 coding DNA: TGTGCCAGCAGCTTGGACAGGTTGGAGGAGACCCAGTACTTC.